This T cell receptor (beta chain) appears in the sequencing data of a study of shared clonotypes between healthy human individuals. Study in general: Every donor yielded three CD4 naive, three CD4 memory, two CD8 naive and one CD8 memory plate.

With respect to this clone: The target antigen is unknown.

Study observations and caveats: Tissues were not sampled, only blood, and their repertoires likely differ.

Assay: immunoSEQ multiplex PCR; the TCRdb copy retains only in-frame clones and omits some. The table records over 300,000 clones, about nine tenths of them present only once. The TCR sequence derives from a man between 18 and 29 years old in good health. The specimen was memory CD8+ T cells sorted from blood. As for subset: CD45RO+ cells pooled with CCR7-negative TemRA cells.

Here the CDR3 reads CASSYRQGGGSTNEKLFF. In DNA form, the CDR3 reads TGTGCCAGCAGCTACCGACAGGGAGGCGGTTCAACTAATGAAAAACTGTTTTTT. The genes are TRBV7-2 and TRBJ1-4, with 7 bases identical to TRBD1. Germline V gene lookup returns CDR1 SGHTA and CDR2 FQGNSA. This CDR3 region has 18 residues. The V and J ends lost 4 bases and 0 bases, in that order; junction bases with no gene match: 11.